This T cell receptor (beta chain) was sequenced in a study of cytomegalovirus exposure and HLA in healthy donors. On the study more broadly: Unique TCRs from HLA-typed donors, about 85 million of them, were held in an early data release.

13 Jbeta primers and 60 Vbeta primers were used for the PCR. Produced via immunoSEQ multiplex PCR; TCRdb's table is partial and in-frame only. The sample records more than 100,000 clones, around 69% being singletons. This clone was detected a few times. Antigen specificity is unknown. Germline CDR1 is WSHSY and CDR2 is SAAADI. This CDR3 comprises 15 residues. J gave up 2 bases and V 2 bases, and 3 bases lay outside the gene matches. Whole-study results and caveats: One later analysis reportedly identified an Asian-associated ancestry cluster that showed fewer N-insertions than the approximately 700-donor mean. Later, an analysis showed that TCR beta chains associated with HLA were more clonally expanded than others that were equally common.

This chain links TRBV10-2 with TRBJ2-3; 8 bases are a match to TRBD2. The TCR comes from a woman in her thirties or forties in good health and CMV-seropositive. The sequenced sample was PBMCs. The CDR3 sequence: CASSELSGDTDTQYF. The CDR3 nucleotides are TGCGCCAGCAGTGAGCTTAGCGGGGACACAGATACGCAGTATTTT.